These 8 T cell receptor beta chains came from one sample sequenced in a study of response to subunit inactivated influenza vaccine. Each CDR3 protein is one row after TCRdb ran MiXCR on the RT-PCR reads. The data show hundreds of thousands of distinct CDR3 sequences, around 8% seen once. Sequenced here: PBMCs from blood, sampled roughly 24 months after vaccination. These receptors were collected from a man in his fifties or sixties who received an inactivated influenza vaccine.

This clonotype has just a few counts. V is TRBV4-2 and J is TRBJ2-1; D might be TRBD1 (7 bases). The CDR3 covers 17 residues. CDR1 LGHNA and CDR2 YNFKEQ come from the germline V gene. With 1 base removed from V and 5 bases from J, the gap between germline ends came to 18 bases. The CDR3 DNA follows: TGTGCCAGCAGCCAAGCAGACGGGGCAGGGGGGCACAATGAGCAGTTCTTC. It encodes CASSQADGAGGHNEQFF.

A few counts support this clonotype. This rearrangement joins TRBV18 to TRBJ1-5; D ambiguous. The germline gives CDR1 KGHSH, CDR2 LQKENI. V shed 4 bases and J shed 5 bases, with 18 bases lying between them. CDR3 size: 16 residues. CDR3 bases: TGTGCCAGCTCACTAGATCCTGACTCCAAGCATCAGCCCCAGCATTTT. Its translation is CASSLDPDSKHQPQHF.

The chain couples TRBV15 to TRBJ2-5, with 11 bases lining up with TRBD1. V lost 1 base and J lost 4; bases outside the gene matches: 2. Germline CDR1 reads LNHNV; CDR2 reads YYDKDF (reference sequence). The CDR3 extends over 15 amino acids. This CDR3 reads CATSRGGTGGETQYF. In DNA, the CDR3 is TGTGCCACCAGCAGAGGAGGGACAGGGGGAGAGACCCAGTACTTC.

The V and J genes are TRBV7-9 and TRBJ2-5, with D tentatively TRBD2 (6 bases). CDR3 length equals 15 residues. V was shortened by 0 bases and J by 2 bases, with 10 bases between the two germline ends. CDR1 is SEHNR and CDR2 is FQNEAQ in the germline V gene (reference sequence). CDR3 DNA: TGTGCCAGCAGCTTAGCTTGGAGGGAACAAGAGACCCAGTACTTC. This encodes CASSLAWREQETQYF.

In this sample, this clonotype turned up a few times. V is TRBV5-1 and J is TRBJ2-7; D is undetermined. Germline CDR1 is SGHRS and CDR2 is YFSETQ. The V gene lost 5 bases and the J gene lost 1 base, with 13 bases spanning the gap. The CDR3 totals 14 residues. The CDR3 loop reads CASRPSSSSYEQYF. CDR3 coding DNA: TGCGCCAGCAGGCCTTCGAGCTCTTCCTACGAGCAGTACTTC.

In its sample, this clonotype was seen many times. In nucleotides, the CDR3 is TGTGCCAGCAGTCCGACAGGGGGGGCTGAAAAACTGTTTTTT. Its translation is CASSPTGGAEKLFF. V gene TRBV27 combines with J gene TRBJ1-4; the match to TRBD1 covers 9 bases. The trim removed 5 bases at V and 7 bases at J, leaving 5 bases unmatched. The CDR3 contains 14 residues. Germline CDR1 is MNHEY and CDR2 is SMNVEV (reference sequence).

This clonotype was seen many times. The CDR3 nucleotides read TGTGCCAGCAGCCAAGTTGCGGGAGAAACAGATACGCAGTATTTT. Its protein product is CASSQVAGETDTQYF. The chain couples TRBV14 to TRBJ2-3; 7 bases align to TRBD2. CDR3 size: 15 residues. Germline-derived CDR1 and CDR2 are SGHDN and FVKESK. V was clipped by 1 base and J by 3 bases; unmatched bases: 4. Based on the CDR3 plus reference TRBV14 and TRBJ2-3, the full variable domain is EAGVTQFPSHSVIEKGQTVTLRCDPISGHDNLYWYRRVMGKEIKFLLHFVKESKQDESGMPNNRFLAERTGGTYSTLKVQPAELEDSGVYFCASSQVAGETDTQYFGPGTRLTVL.

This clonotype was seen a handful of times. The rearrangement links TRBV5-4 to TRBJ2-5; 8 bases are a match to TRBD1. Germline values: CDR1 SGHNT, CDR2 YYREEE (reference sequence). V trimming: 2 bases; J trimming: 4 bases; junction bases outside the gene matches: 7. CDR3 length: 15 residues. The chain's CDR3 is CASSFRTGIGETQYF. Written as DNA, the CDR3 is TGTGCCAGCAGCTTCCGGACAGGGATAGGAGAGACCCAGTACTTC.